These 17 T cell receptor beta chains were all obtained from the same sample, sequenced in a study of shared clonotypes between healthy human individuals. Only CD45RO-negative cells positively selected for CCR7 counted as naive CD8 cells, so terminally differentiated effector memory CD45RA+ cells were excluded. Sequencing used immunoSEQ multiplex PCR; TCRdb keeps in-frame clones, though not all of them. In the table there are roughly 2,000,000 clones, just under 95% of which are singletons. Sequencing used naive CD8+ T cells from PBMCs. Every receptor here comes from a man in his late teens or twenties in good health. Some clones in this sample may be carry-over from other donors' samples.

The gene calls are TRBV2 and TRBJ2-7, with TRBD1 matching over 9 bases. CDR3 length equals 15 residues. With 2 bases clipped from V and 5 bases from J, the junction kept 7 bases outside the gene matches. Germline-derived CDR1 and CDR2 are SNHLY and FYNNEI. CDR3 protein: CASSEKDRGLHEQYF. CDR3 sequence (DNA): TGTGCCAGCAGTGAAAAGGACAGGGGTTTACACGAGCAGTACTTC.

This sequence joins TRBV5-1 and TRBJ2-6; D remains unclear. CDR1 is SGHRS, CDR2 YFSETQ, per germline. CDR3 size: 15 residues. Trimming shortened V by 4 bases and J by 0 bases, and 8 bases separated the two germline ends. The CDR3 reads CASSPPASGANVLTF. The CDR3 DNA reads TGCGCCAGCAGCCCCCCCGCCTCTGGGGCCAACGTCCTGACTTTC.

Turning to this clone: This same CDR3 is encoded by further DNA sequences in the sample. This chain uses TRBV28 with TRBJ1-6; D not certain. V was clipped by 5 bases and J by 10 bases, with 9 bases between them. The germline V gene has CDR1 MDHEN and CDR2 SYDVKM. The CDR3 totals 12 residues. The CDR3 bases are TGTGCCAGCAGTCCAGACAACTCACCCCTCCACTTT. This gives the protein CASSPDNSPLHF.

This clone was recorded once. The chain links TRBV2 to TRBJ2-2; D unclear. Germline-derived CDR1 and CDR2 are SNHLY and FYNNEI. V lost 1 base and J 2 bases, leaving 5 bases between the germline ends. The CDR3 has 14 amino acids. The CDR3 nucleotides are TGTGCCAGCAGTGAAGGGGTTAACACCGGGGAGCTGTTTTTT. This translates into CASSEGVNTGELFF.

The rearrangement joins TRBV30 to TRBJ1-2; D is uncertain. Trimming removed 0 bases at V and 4 bases at J, with 9 bases between. The germline V gene encodes CDR1 GTSNPN and CDR2 SVGIG (reference sequence). CDR3 length equals 13 residues. In DNA, the CDR3 is TGTGCCTGGAGTGTCGGGATCCCCTATGGCTACACCTTC. Amino acid sequence: CAWSVGIPYGYTF.

This clone was counted a single time. The chain uses TRBV10-3 and TRBJ2-2; D is unresolved. V lost 1 base to trimming and J lost 1 base, with 7 bases between them. From germline, CDR1 is ENHRY and CDR2 SYGVKD. This CDR3 has 15 amino acids. This CDR3 reads CAISELAKNTGELFF. The CDR3 region has the DNA TGTGCCATCAGTGAGTTGGCCAAGAACACCGGGGAGCTGTTTTTT.

The chain combines TRBV27 with TRBJ2-3, with 8 nucleotides matching TRBD2. Unmatched junction bases numbered 6, after V lost 6 bases and J lost 4 bases. The CDR3 has 14 amino acids. Germline CDR1 MNHEY, CDR2 SMNVEV (reference sequence). CDR3 nucleotide sequence: TGTGCCAGCAGCCGGGGGGGTCGCGCAGATACGCAGTATTTT. Its translation: CASSRGGRADTQYF.

V usage is TRBV7-9 and J usage is TRBJ1-1; D unclear. Germline V gene sequence: CDR1 SEHNR, CDR2 FQNEAQ (reference sequence). Deletions cut 5 bases from V and 3 bases from J, with 19 bases between. The CDR3 has 16 residues. CDR3 amino acids: CASSHRRGVEDTEAFF. In nucleotides, the CDR3 is TGTGCCAGCAGCCACCGGCGTGGAGTGGAGGACACTGAAGCTTTCTTT. The complete variable domain, with remaining parts taken from reference TRBV7-9 and TRBJ1-1, reads DTGVSQNPRHKITKRGQNVTFRCDPISEHNRLYWYRQTLGQGPEFLTYFQNEAQLEKSRLLSDRFSAERPKGSFSTLEIQRTEQGDSAMYLCASSHRRGVEDTEAFFGQGTRLTVV.

The V call is TRBV28, the J call TRBJ1-2, with D uncertain. V was pared by 7 bases and J by 0 bases, with 9 bases between. Germline-derived CDR1 and CDR2 are MDHEN and SYDVKM. This CDR3 has 13 residues. The CDR3 loop is CASNGRPNYGYTF. DNA for the CDR3: TGTGCCAGCAACGGGAGGCCTAACTATGGCTACACCTTC.

The V gene is TRBV27, the J gene TRBJ2-7; D may be TRBD1 (8 bases). Germline V gene data show CDR1 as MNHEY and CDR2 as SMNVEV (reference sequence). The CDR3 runs to 15 residues. The V end was cut by 3 bases, the J end by 3 bases, with 15 bases between. This CDR3 reads CASSLTGEGRYEQYF. As DNA, the CDR3 is TGTGCCAGCAGTTTGACAGGGGAGGGGCGCTACGAGCAGTACTTC.

The chain links TRBV6-6 to TRBJ2-7; 11 bases map to TRBD2. CDR1 and CDR2 from the germline V gene are MNHNY and SVGAGI (reference sequence). The CDR3 runs to 14 residues. Trimming cost V 4 bases and J 3 bases; bases outside gene matches: 2. CDR3 sequence: CASSLTSGSYEQYF. CDR3 DNA sequence: TGTGCCAGCAGTTTAACTAGCGGGAGCTACGAGCAGTACTTC.

This chain connects TRBV5-6 to TRBJ1-1, with D unclear. The CDR3 spans 14 residues. The germline V gene has CDR1 SGHDT and CDR2 YYEEEE. With 4 bases removed from V and 5 bases from J, the gap between germline ends came to 15 bases. The CDR3 DNA sequence: TGTGCCAGCAGCCTGTCGACCTTGAGGACTGAAGCTTTCTTT. This translates into CASSLSTLRTEAFF.

This clone was counted a single time. This chain links TRBV10-3 with TRBJ2-1, with D uncertain. Germline V gives CDR1 ENHRY, CDR2 SYGVKD. The V end was cut by 4 bases, the J end by 8 bases, with 21 bases between. The CDR3 contains 16 residues. The CDR3: CAISGLDIGFGDEQFF. The CDR3 DNA reads as TGTGCCATCAGTGGCCTCGACATTGGCTTTGGAGATGAGCAGTTCTTC.

The chain has TRBV7-9 and TRBJ2-1; no reliable D call. The CDR3 is 15 amino acids. Looked up from germline, CDR1 is SEHNR and CDR2 is FQNEAQ (reference sequence). V was trimmed by 5 bases and J by 0 bases, leaving 11 bases between them. This CDR3 reads CASSHPSSSYNEQFF. The CDR3 DNA reads as TGTGCCAGCAGCCACCCATCAAGCTCCTACAATGAGCAGTTCTTC.

The chain carries TRBV19 and TRBJ1-1, with D perhaps TRBD1 (6 bases). Trimming took 5 bases from V and 1 from J, leaving 14 bases between them. The germline V gene has CDR1 LNHDA and CDR2 SQIVND (reference sequence). CDR3 size: 15 residues. CDR3 sequence: CASSSLTDRNTEAFF. The CDR3 region has the DNA TGTGCCAGTAGTTCATTAACGGACAGGAACACTGAAGCTTTCTTT.

This clone appeared a few times. The same CDR3 is also encoded by other DNA sequences in this sample. The chain joins TRBV7-9 to TRBJ1-5; tentatively, D is TRBD1 (6 bases). The length of the CDR3 is 14 residues. The germline V gene has CDR1 SEHNR and CDR2 FQNEAQ (reference sequence). V was clipped by 5 bases and J by 4 bases, with 12 bases between them. The CDR3 DNA follows: TGTGCCAGCAGCACGGGGGGCGCGAATCAGCCCCAGCATTTT. Its translation: CASSTGGANQPQHF.

The CDR3 protein is CASSAFQETQYF. For the CDR3, the DNA is TGTGCCAGCAGCGCATTCCAGGAGACCCAGTACTTC. This chain connects TRBV28 to TRBJ2-5; no clear D gene. CDR3 length equals 12 residues. The germline V and J ends were trimmed by 6 bases and 5 bases, with 10 bases remaining between them. CDR1 and CDR2 (germline): MDHEN, SYDVKM.